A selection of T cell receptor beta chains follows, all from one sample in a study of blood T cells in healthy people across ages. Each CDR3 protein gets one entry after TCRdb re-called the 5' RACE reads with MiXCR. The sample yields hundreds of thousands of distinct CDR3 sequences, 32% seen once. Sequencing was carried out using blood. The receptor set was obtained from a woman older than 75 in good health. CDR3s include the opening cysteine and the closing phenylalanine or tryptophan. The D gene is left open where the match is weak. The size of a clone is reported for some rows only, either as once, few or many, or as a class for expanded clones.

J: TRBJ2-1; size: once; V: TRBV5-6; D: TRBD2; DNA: TGTGCCAGCAGCTGGGGTGGGGCGGGAGTAGAGTTCTTC; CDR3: CASSWGGAGVEFF
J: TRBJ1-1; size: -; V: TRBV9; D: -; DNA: TGTGCCAGCAGCGCTGGGGACGGTTGGAACACTGAAGCTTTCTTT; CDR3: CASSAGDGWNTEAFF
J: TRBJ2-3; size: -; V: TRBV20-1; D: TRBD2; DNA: TGCAGTGCTACGGGACTAGCGGAGATTTCAGATACGCAGTATTTT; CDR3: CSATGLAEISDTQYF
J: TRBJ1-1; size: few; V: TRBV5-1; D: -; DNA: TGCGCCAGCAGCTTGGGGACGAGAGAAGCTTTCTTT; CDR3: CASSLGTREAFF
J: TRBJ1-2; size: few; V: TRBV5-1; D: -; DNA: TGCGCCAGCAGCCAAGGGGACACAATAGCATCGGGCTATGGCTACACCTTC; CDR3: CASSQGDTIASGYGYTF
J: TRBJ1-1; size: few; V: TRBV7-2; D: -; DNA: TGTGCCAGCAGCTTTAGGGGGGTTAAGAACACTGAAGCTTTCTTT; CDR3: CASSFRGVKNTEAFF
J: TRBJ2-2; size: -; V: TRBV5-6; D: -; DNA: TGTGCCAGCAGCTTGTACGGCAGAGACACCGGGGAGCTGTTTTTT; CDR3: CASSLYGRDTGELFF
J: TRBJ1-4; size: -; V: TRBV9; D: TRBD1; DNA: TGTGCCAGCAGCCCTAGAGGGACAGCGAATGAAAAACTGTTTTTT; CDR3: CASSPRGTANEKLFF
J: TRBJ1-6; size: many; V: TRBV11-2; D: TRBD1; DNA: TGTGCCAGCAGCTACGGGATAATTGACAGGGGGAGGAATTCACCCCTCCACTTT; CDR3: CASSYGIIDRGRNSPLHF
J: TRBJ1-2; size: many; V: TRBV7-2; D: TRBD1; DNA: TGTGCCAGCAGCTTAGCCCCGACAGGGGGAAACTATGGCTACACCTTC; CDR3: CASSLAPTGGNYGYTF
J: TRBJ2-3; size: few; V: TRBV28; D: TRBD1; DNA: TGTGCCAGCAGTTCCAGGGGGCAGGGGACAGATACGCAGTATTTT; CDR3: CASSSRGQGTDTQYF
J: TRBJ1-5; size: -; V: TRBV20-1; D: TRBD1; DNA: TGCAGTGCTCCCATCACCGGGCAGGGGGGCCTTTATAGCAATCAGCCCCAGCATTTT; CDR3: CSAPITGQGGLYSNQPQHF
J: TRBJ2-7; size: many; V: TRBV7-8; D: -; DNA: TGTGCCAGCAGCTTGAGGGAGCTTTCCTACGAGCAGTACTTC; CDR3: CASSLRELSYEQYF
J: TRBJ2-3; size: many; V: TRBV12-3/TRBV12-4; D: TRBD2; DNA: TGTGCCAGCAGTTTTGGGAGCGGGGTTCGCACAGATACGCAGTATTTT; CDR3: CASSFGSGVRTDTQYF
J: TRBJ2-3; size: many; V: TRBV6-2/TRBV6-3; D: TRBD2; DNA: TGTGCCAGCATGGGGGGACTACCCAACCGGTGGGATACGCAGTATTTT; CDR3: CASMGGLPNRWDTQYF
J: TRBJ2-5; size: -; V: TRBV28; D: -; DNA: TGTGCCAGCAGTACCGGGCTGGCGGGGAAGGACAATGAGCAGTACTTC; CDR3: CASSTGLAGKDNEQYF
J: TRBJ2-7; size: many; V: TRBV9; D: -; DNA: TGTGCCAGCAGCGTAGAACAGGGAGGCGAGCAGTACTTC; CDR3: CASSVEQGGEQYF
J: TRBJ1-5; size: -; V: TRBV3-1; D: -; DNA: TGTGCCAGCAGCCCAATCTCCAGGACAGATGGGCCCCAGCATTTT; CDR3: CASSPISRTDGPQHF
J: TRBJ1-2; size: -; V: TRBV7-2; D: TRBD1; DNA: TGTGCCAGCAGCAAGGACAGGGACGATGGCTACACCTTC; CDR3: CASSKDRDDGYTF
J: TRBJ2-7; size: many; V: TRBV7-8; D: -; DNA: TGTGCCAGCAGCCGGGGGGCCTCCTACGAGCAGTACTTC; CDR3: CASSRGASYEQYF
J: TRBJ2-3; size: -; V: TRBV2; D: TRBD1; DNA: TGTGCCAGCTTTATCGGACAGGGGACAGATACGCAGTATTTT; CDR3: CASFIGQGTDTQYF
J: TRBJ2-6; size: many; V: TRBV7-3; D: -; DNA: TGTGCCAGCAGCTTAACCAGCTCTGGGGCCAACGTCCTGACTTTC; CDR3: CASSLTSSGANVLTF
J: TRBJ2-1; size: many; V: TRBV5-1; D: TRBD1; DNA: TGCGCCAGCAGCTTGGCCCCCGGGACAGGGATCTCCTACAATGAGCAGTTCTTC; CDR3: CASSLAPGTGISYNEQFF
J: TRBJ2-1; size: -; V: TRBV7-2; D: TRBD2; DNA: TGTGCCAGCAGCCGGGGACTAGGTCTTGTAGATGAGCAGTTCTTC; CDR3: CASSRGLGLVDEQFF
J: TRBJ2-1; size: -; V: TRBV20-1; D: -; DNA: TGCAGTGCTAGAGGGACGGCCTACAATGAGCAGTTCTTC; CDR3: CSARGTAYNEQFF
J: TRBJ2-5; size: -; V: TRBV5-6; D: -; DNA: TGTGCCAGCAGCTCTGGCCAAAGGTACCAAGAGACCCAGTACTTC; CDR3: CASSSGQRYQETQYF
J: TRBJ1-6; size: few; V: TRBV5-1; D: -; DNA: TGCGCCAGCAGCTTGAATACAGATAATTCACCCCTCCACTTT; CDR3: CASSLNTDNSPLHF
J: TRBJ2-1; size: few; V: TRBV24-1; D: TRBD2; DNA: TGTGCCACCAGGCGGGGGGCCGACAATGAGCAGTTCTTC; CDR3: CATRRGADNEQFF
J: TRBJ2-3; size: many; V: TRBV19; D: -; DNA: TGTGCCAGTAGCCTCCGGGATCCCAGCACAGATACGCAGTATTTT; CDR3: CASSLRDPSTDTQYF
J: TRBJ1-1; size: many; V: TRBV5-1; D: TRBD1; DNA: TGCGCCAGCAGACGGTACGGGACAGGGTTAGGAGCTTTCTTT; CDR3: CASRRYGTGLGAFF
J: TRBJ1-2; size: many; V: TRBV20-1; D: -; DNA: TGCAGTGCTAGAGGGGGAACTGGAGGGAGGGATGGCTACACCTTC; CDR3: CSARGGTGGRDGYTF
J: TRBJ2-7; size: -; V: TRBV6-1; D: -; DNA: TGTGCCAGCAGTTGGAGAGGGGACACCTACAATGAGCAGTACTTC; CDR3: CASSWRGDTYNEQYF
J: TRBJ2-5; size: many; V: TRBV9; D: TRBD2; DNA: TGTGCCAGCAGCGTACTTCTGATCGGACTAGCGGGGGGCCAAGAGACCCAGTACTTC; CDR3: CASSVLLIGLAGGQETQYF
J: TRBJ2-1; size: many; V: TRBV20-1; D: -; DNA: TGCAGTGCTCCCTGCCCGCCCTACAATGAGCAGTTCTTC; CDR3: CSAPCPPYNEQFF
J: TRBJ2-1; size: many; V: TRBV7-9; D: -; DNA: TGTGCCAGCAGCTTAAGTGGAGACCCAAGCTTGTTCTTC; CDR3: CASSLSGDPSLFF
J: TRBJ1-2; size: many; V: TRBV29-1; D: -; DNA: TGCAGCGTTGAAGTCCGTTCGAGGACGGCTAAATCTGGGGCCTATGGCTACACCTTC; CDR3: CSVEVRSRTAKSGAYGYTF
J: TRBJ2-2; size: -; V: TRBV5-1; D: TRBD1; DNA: TGCGCCAGCAGCTTTAGACAGGGAATGACCGGGGAGCTGTTTTTT; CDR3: CASSFRQGMTGELFF
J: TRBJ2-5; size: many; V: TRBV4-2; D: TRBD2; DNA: TGTGCCAGCAGCCAAGAGGTTCGACTAGCGGGGGGTCCAAACCAAGAGACCCAGTACTTC; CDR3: CASSQEVRLAGGPNQETQYF
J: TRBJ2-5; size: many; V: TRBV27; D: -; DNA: TGTGCCAGCAGTCCCCTCGGAGGAGAAGAGACCCAGTACTTC; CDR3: CASSPLGGEETQYF
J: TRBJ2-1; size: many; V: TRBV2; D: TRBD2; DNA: TGTGCCAGCTTACGCGAGCGGGGGATTGAGCAGTTCTTC; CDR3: CASLRERGIEQFF
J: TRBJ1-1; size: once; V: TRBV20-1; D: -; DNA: TGCAGTGCGACTGGGAGGCAGGTTAGGAACACTGAAACTTTCTTT; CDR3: CSATGRQVRNTETFF
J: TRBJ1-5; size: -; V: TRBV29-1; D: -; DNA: TGCAGCCCTACGACCGGGAATCAGCCCCAGCATTTT; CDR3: CSPTTGNQPQHF
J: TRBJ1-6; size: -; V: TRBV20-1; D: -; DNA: TGCAGTGCTAGAGATCGCGACAGACATAATTCACCCCTCCACTTT; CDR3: CSARDRDRHNSPLHF
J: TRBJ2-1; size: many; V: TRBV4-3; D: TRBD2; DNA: TGCGCCAGCAGCCAATGGCGGGGGTACGAGAATGAGCAGTTCTTC; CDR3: CASSQWRGYENEQFF
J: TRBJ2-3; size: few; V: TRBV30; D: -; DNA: TGTGCCTGGATCCTCGGGGGTTGGGCAGATACGCAGTATTTT; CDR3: CAWILGGWADTQYF
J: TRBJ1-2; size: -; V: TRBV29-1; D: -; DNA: TGCAGCGGTGGAGAGAGGAACTATGGCTACACCTTC; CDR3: CSGGERNYGYTF
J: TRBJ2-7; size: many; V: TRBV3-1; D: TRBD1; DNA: TGTGCCAGCAGTAGACAGGGGGTCTGGGACGAGCAGTACTTC; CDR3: CASSRQGVWDEQYF
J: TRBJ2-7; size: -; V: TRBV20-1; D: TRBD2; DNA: TGCAGTGCTAGAGATCTGGCTAGCGGCATCTACGAGCAGTACTTC; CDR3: CSARDLASGIYEQYF
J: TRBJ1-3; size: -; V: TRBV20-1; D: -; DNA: TGCAGTGCTCCTACCAGCTCTGGAAACACCATATATTTT; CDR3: CSAPTSSGNTIYF